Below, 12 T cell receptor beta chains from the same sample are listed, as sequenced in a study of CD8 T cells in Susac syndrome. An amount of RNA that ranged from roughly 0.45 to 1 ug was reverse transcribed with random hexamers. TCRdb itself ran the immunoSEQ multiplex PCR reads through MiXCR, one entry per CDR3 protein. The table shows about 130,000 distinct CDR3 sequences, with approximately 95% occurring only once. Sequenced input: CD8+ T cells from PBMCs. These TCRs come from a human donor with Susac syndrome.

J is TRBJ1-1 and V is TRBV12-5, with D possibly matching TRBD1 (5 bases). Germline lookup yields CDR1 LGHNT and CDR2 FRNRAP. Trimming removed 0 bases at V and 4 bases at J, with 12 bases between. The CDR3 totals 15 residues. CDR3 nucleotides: TGTGCTAGTGGTTTGGTACGGCAGGGAGGCACTGAAGCTTTCTTT. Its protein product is CASGLVRQGGTEAFF.

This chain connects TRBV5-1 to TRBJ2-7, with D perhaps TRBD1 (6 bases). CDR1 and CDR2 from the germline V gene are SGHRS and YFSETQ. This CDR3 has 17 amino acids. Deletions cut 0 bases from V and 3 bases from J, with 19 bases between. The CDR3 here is CASSLGQESQIFYEQYF. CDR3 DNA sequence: TGCGCCAGCAGCTTGGGACAGGAGTCCCAAATTTTCTACGAGCAGTACTTC.

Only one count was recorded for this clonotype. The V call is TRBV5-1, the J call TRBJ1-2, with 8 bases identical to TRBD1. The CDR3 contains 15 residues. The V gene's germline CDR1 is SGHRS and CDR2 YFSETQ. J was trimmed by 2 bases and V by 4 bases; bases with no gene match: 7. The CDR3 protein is CASSHKQGVNYGYTF. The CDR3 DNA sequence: TGCGCCAGCAGCCATAAACAGGGGGTGAACTATGGCTACACCTTC.

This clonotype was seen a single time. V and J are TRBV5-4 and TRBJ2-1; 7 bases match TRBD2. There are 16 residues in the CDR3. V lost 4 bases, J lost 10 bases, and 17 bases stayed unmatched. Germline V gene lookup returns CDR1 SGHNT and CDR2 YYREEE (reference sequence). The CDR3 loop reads CASSLNRGGRLSEQFF. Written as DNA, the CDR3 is TGTGCCAGCAGCCTAAACCGCGGGGGACGCTTATCGGAGCAGTTCTTC.

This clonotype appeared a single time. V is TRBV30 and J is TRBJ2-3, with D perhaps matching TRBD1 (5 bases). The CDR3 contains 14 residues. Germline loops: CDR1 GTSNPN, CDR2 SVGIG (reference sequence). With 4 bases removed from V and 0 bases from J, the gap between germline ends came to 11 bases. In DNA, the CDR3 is TGTGCCTGGACTGGTGGACACAGCACAGATACGCAGTATTTT. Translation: CAWTGGHSTDTQYF.

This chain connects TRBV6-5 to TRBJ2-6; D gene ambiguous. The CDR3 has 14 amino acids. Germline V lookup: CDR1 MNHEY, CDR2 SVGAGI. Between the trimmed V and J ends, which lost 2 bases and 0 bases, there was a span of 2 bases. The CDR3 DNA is TGTGCCAGCAGTTACGACTCTGGGGCCAACGTCCTGACTTTC. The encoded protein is CASSYDSGANVLTF.

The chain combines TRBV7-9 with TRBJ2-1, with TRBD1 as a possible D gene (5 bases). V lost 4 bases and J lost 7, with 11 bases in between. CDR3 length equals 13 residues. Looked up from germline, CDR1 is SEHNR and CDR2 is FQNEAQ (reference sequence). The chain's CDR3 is CASSSGHLNEQFF. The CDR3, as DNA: TGTGCCAGCAGCTCCGGACACCTTAATGAGCAGTTCTTC.

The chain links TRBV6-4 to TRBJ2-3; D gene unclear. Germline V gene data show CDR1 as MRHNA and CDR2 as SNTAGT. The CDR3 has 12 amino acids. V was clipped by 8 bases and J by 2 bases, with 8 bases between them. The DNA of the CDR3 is TGTGCCAGCTCCGACAACACAGATACGCAGTATTTT. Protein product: CASSDNTDTQYF.

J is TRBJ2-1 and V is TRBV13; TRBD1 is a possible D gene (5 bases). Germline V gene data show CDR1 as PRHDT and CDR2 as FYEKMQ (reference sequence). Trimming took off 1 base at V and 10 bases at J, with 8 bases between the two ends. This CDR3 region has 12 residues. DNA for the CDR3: TGTGCCAGCAGCTTAGTCAGGGCCGAGCAGTTCTTC. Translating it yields CASSLVRAEQFF.

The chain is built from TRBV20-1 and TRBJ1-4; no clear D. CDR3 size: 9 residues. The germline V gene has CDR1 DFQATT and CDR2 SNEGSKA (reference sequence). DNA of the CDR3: TGCATCTTATGGGAGTTCTGGTTTTTT. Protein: CILWEFWFF.

DNA for the CDR3: TGTGCCAGCAGCCAATGGGGGAACTCCTACAATGAGCAGTTCTTC. Translating gives CASSQWGNSYNEQFF. The chain has TRBV14 and TRBJ2-1; D tentatively reads TRBD1 or TRBD2 (5 bases each). This CDR3 comprises 15 residues. V was clipped by 2 bases and J by 0 bases, with 8 bases between them. Germline V gene data show CDR1 as SGHDN and CDR2 as FVKESK.

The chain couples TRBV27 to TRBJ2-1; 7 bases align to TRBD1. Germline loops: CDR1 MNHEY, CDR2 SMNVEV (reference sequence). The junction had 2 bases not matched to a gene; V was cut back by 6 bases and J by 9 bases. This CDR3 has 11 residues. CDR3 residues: CASSTGAEQFF. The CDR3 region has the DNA TGTGCCAGCAGCACAGGGGCTGAGCAGTTCTTC.